Below, 21 T cell receptor beta chains from the same sample are listed, as sequenced in a study of T-cell reconstitution after alpha-beta-depleted transplantation in children. The TCRbeta library was prepared with unique molecular identifiers. Each CDR3 protein gets one entry after TCRdb re-called the PCR reads with MiXCR. There are 95,000 to 120,000 distinct CDR3 sequences in the sample; almost 6.5% occur only once, and approximately 25% lies in the top ten. Source: PBMCs, mostly from graft donor cells, taken 360 days after TCRalphabeta/CD19-depleted stem cell transplant. These receptors originate from a male patient between 2 and 10 years old who had a stem cell transplant for acute lymphoblastic leukemia, so the T cells may come from the graft donor.

V and J are TRBV4-3 and TRBJ2-7; a possible D gene is TRBD2 (7 bases). CDR1 and CDR2 (germline): LGHNA, YSLEER. The V gene lost 0 bases and the J gene lost 6 bases, with 18 bases spanning the gap. This CDR3 has 16 residues. CDR3 sequence reads: CASSQDLWERGGEQYF. CDR3 sequence (DNA): TGCGCCAGCAGCCAAGATCTGTGGGAGAGGGGGGGCGAGCAGTACTTC.

CDR3 sequence: CASSYSGSTDRISDIQYF. The CDR3 DNA reads TGTGCCAGCAGTTACTCTGGGAGCACCGATCGGATATCGGACATTCAGTACTTC. V gene TRBV6-5 combines with J gene TRBJ2-4, with a tentative D call TRBD2 (5 bases). Germline V CDR1 and CDR2: MNHEY, SVGAGI. This CDR3 spans 18 amino acids. V gave up 0 bases and J gave up 8 bases, with 23 bases separating them.

The sample holds many counts of this clonotype. The V and J genes are TRBV6-2 or TRBV6-3 and TRBJ2-5, with D uncertain. Trimming removed 2 bases at V and 2 bases at J, with 3 bases between. The CDR3 runs 12 residues. Germline assignment: CDR1 MNHEY and CDR2 SVGEGT. Here the CDR3 DNA reads TGTGCCAGCAGTTACCCGCAAGAGACCCAGTACTTC. It encodes CASSYPQETQYF.

This clonotype has a count of ten or more. The V and J genes are TRBV6-5 and TRBJ2-2; 7 positions match TRBD1. Per germline, CDR1 MNHEY and CDR2 SVGAGI. V trimming: 4 bases; J trimming: 3 bases; junction bases outside the gene matches: 5. The CDR3 sequence is 15 residues long. The CDR3 bases are TGTGCCAGCAGTTCCGACAGGGATTACACCGGGGAGCTGTTTTTT. Its translation: CASSSDRDYTGELFF.

This clonotype occurred many times. The chain recombines TRBV20-1 with TRBJ2-3, with 10 bases identical to TRBD2. Germline V lookup: CDR1 DFQATT, CDR2 SNEGSKA (reference sequence). V trimming: 5 bases; J trimming: 5 bases; junction bases outside the gene matches: 10. The CDR3 loop spans 15 amino acids. CDR3 sequence (DNA): TGCAGTGCTCTAAAGCGGGAGGGCCTAATAGATACGCAGTATTTT. Its protein is CSALKREGLIDTQYF.

This clonotype was counted between two and nine times. This chain links TRBV5-4 with TRBJ2-3; no definite D call. The CDR3 loop spans 15 amino acids. V was cut by 1 base and J by 2 bases, with 11 bases left in between. Germline CDR1 and CDR2: SGHNT and YYREEE (reference sequence). In nucleotides, the CDR3 is TGTGCCAGCAGCTTGAATTGGGTAAACACAGATACGCAGTATTTT. Amino acid sequence: CASSLNWVNTDTQYF.

This clonotype has at least ten counts. The chain uses TRBV5-6 and TRBJ2-7; 7 positions agree with TRBD1. With 1 base clipped from V and 0 bases from J, the junction kept 13 bases outside the gene matches. The germline CDR1 and CDR2 sequences are SGHDT and YYEEEE. The CDR3 is made up of 18 amino acids. CDR3 in amino acids: CASSLWRPDRKSSYEQYF. As DNA, the CDR3 is TGTGCCAGCAGCTTGTGGCGCCCGGACAGGAAGAGCTCCTACGAGCAGTACTTC.

This clonotype was seen more than once but under ten times. This chain joins TRBV7-8 and TRBJ2-1, with 7 bases that match TRBD2. The V gene's germline CDR1 is SGHVS and CDR2 FQNEAQ. Germline trimming cut 5 bases from V and 0 bases from J; bases unmatched to any gene: 10. The length of the CDR3 is 17 residues. As DNA, the CDR3 is TGTGCCAGCAGCCCGGGGCCGGGACTAAGCTCCTACAATGAGCAGTTCTTC. Residues: CASSPGPGLSSYNEQFF. Together with reference TRBV7-8 and TRBJ2-1, the CDR3 gives the full variable domain: GAGVSQSPRYKVAKRGQDVALRCDPISGHVSLFWYQQALGQGPEFLTYFQNEAQLDKSGLPSDRFFAERPEGSVSTLKIQRTQQEDSAVYLCASSPGPGLSSYNEQFFGPGTRLTVL.

This clonotype was recorded many times. The chain has TRBV12-3 or TRBV12-4 and TRBJ2-5; TRBD1 matches at 10 bases. The V gene end was trimmed by 5 bases and the J gene end by 5 bases; junction bases not matched to a gene: 5. The CDR3 spans 14 residues. The CDR3 nucleotides read TGTGCCAGCAGTACCCGGACAGGGGGGGAGACCCAGTACTTC. Its translation is CASSTRTGGETQYF.

Many counts were recorded for this clonotype. This chain connects TRBV7-2 to TRBJ2-5; 9 positions agree with TRBD2. The CDR3 length is 14 residues. Trimming removed 3 bases from V and 4 bases from J; junction bases left unmatched: 3. Germline V CDR1 and CDR2: SGHTA, FQGNSA. CDR3 DNA sequence: TGTGCCAGCAGCTTGACTAGCGGAGGAGAGACCCAGTACTTC. It encodes CASSLTSGGETQYF.

CDR3 amino acids: CSARYGPLQRYTF. The CDR3 DNA follows: TGCAGTGCTAGATACGGACCGCTTCAGCGCTACACCTTC. V gene TRBV20-1 combines with J gene TRBJ1-2, with no clear D. Germline-derived CDR1 and CDR2 are DFQATT and SNEGSKA (reference sequence). This CDR3 is built from 13 residues. V was cut by 2 bases and J by 9 bases, with 16 bases left in between.

The J gene is TRBJ1-6, the V gene TRBV6-1; 7 nucleotides agree with TRBD1. Unmatched junction bases numbered 3, after V lost 8 bases and J lost 2 bases. The CDR3 sequence is 14 residues long. CDR1 and CDR2 (germline): MNHNS, SASEGT. CDR3 region: CASQDRAYNSPLHF. In nucleotides, the CDR3 is TGTGCCAGCCAAGACAGGGCCTATAATTCACCCCTCCACTTT.

In its sample, this clonotype was seen many times. The CDR3 DNA sequence: TGTGCCAGCAGCTCTTTTGAAGGCACCGGGGAGCTGTTTTTT. Its translation: CASSSFEGTGELFF. This sequence joins TRBV6-1 and TRBJ2-2; D is unresolved. The CDR3 consists of 14 residues. Germline assignment: CDR1 MNHNS and CDR2 SASEGT. The V gene lost 6 bases and the J gene lost 4 bases, with 12 bases spanning the gap.

The chain has TRBV5-8 and TRBJ2-5, with 9 bases fitting TRBD2. With V trimmed by 2 bases and J by 4 bases, 3 bases remained unmatched. Looked up from germline, CDR1 is SGHTS and CDR2 is YDEGEE. This CDR3 region has 14 residues. As DNA, the CDR3 is TGTGCCAGCAGCTTCGGTAGCGGGGGAGAGACCCAGTACTTC. Translating gives CASSFGSGGETQYF.

This clonotype was counted at least ten times. The rearrangement joins TRBV10-3 to TRBJ1-5; tentative D call: TRBD1 (6 bases). CDR3 size: 13 residues. Germline V gives CDR1 ENHRY, CDR2 SYGVKD. Trimming took off 3 bases at V and 5 bases at J, with 8 bases between the two ends. In DNA, the CDR3 is TGTGCCATCAGTGACGGGGGCTATCAGCCCCAGCATTTT. This gives the protein CAISDGGYQPQHF.

This clonotype came up many times. The rearrangement uses TRBV6-2 or TRBV6-3 and TRBJ2-5; 8 nucleotides align to TRBD1. The V segment lost 6 bases and the J segment 7 bases; nucleotides outside the gene matches: 4. The V gene's germline CDR1 is MNHEY and CDR2 SVGEGT. The CDR3 extends over 12 amino acids. The DNA for the CDR3 is TGTGCCAGCAGACTTACAGGGGGGACCCAGTACTTC. Its translation is CASRLTGGTQYF.

Notes on this clonotype: One junction end disagrees with the germline gene, perhaps due to a read error. This rearrangement joins TRBV30 to TRBJ2-2, with D tentatively TRBD1 (8 bases). The CDR3 runs 14 residues. CDR1 GTSNPN and CDR2 SVGIG come from the germline V gene (reference sequence). DNA of the CDR3: TGTGCCCGGAGCGGGACAGGGAACACCGGGGAGCTGTTTTTT. Its translation is CARSGTGNTGELFF.

This clonotype was detected many times. The DNA of the CDR3 is TGTGCCACCAGCGTCTCCGGGTCCACGTGGAACATTCAGTACTTC. It codes for CATSVSGSTWNIQYF. This chain links TRBV15 with TRBJ2-4, with D uncertain. This CDR3 has 15 residues. Germline CDR1 reads LNHNV; CDR2 reads YYDKDF (reference sequence). V was shortened by 5 bases and J by 7 bases, with 18 bases between the two germline ends.

This clonotype was picked up many times. The V and J genes are TRBV25-1 and TRBJ1-5; 8 bases fit TRBD1. Germline CDR1 MGHDK, CDR2 SYGVNS. After removal of 9 bases from V and 9 bases from J, the junction contained 10 bases not matched to a gene. CDR3 length equals 13 residues. CDR3: CASRTGQGGPQHF. CDR3 DNA sequence: TGTGCCAGTCGGACAGGGCAAGGAGGGCCCCAGCATTTT.

The table lists this clonotype with many counts. The CDR3 DNA is TGTGCCAGCAGCGCCTCTTTTATTCGAACCCCCGGGGAGCTGTTTTTT. Amino acid sequence: CASSASFIRTPGELFF. J is TRBJ2-2 and V is TRBV9; D gene uncertain. This CDR3 comprises 16 residues. V lost 3 bases to trimming and J lost 6 bases, with 18 bases between them. Germline lookup yields CDR1 SGDLS and CDR2 YYNGEE.

This clonotype was seen more than once but under ten times. The chain carries TRBV9 and TRBJ2-7; unclear D gene. There are 14 residues in the CDR3. From germline, CDR1 is SGDLS and CDR2 YYNGEE. Trimming pared 4 bases from V and 5 bases from J, leaving 16 bases between. Here the CDR3 reads CASSLQKKSDEQYF. The CDR3 region has the DNA TGTGCCAGCAGCCTCCAAAAGAAGTCCGACGAGCAGTACTTC.